Following are 9 T cell receptor beta chains from one sample sequenced in a study of cytomegalovirus exposure and HLA in healthy donors. Amplification used 60 Vbeta primers and 13 Jbeta primers. The table came from immunoSEQ multiplex PCR; TCRdb's copy has only in-frame clones and leaves some out. The data contain approximately 100,000 clones, roughly three quarters of them seen just once; the ten biggest clones take up 3.5% to 5%. Specimen: PBMCs. These receptors came from a man aged 35 to 55 in good health and CMV-seronegative.

The chain joins TRBV18 to TRBJ1-1; D might be TRBD1 (6 bases). V was cut by 3 bases and J by 2 bases, with 16 bases left in between. Germline V gene lookup returns CDR1 KGHSH and CDR2 LQKENI. This CDR3 comprises 16 residues. CDR3 nucleotide sequence: TGTGCCAGCTCACCCCAGGGCCGGGGACAAAACACTGAAGCTTTCTTT. It is translated as CASSPQGRGQNTEAFF.

This chain joins TRBV5-1 and TRBJ1-1; D is uncertain. CDR1 is SGHRS and CDR2 is YFSETQ in the germline V gene. The CDR3 sequence is 15 residues long. Trimming cost V 3 bases and J 1 base, with 13 bases left between them. The CDR3 reads CASSSPWAGNTEAFF. Written as DNA, the CDR3 is TGCGCCAGCAGCTCCCCATGGGCGGGGAACACTGAAGCTTTCTTT.

The chain has TRBV6-5 and TRBJ1-4, with D possibly TRBD1 on 6 matching bases. CDR1 is MNHEY and CDR2 is SVGAGI in the germline V gene. This CDR3 is 14 amino acids long. Trimming removed 4 bases from V and 5 bases from J, with 11 bases in between. CDR3 protein: CASSLSGVNEKLFF. CDR3 DNA: TGTGCCAGCAGTTTGTCAGGGGTGAATGAAAAACTGTTTTTT.

The chain is built from TRBV5-1 and TRBJ2-5; D is possibly TRBD2 (6 bases). V was cut by 4 bases and J by 5 bases, with 18 bases left in between. CDR3 size: 15 residues. The germline gives CDR1 SGHRS, CDR2 YFSETQ. This CDR3 is CASSKPGDSRETQYF. The CDR3 DNA sequence: TGCGCCAGCAGCAAACCGGGGGACTCACGGGAGACCCAGTACTTC.

The chain has TRBV7-3 and TRBJ2-3, with 13 bases that match TRBD2. This CDR3 is built from 14 residues. Germline V gives CDR1 SGHTA, CDR2 FQGTGA. After removal of 5 bases from V and 6 bases from J, the junction contained 2 bases not matched to a gene. CDR3 sequence reads: CASSELAGGDTQYF. The CDR3 DNA is TGTGCCAGCAGCGAACTAGCGGGGGGGGATACGCAGTATTTT.

J is TRBJ1-2 and V is TRBV30, with 9 nucleotides matching TRBD1. The V gene's germline CDR1 is GTSNPN and CDR2 SVGIG (reference sequence). CDR3 length: 13 amino acids. Trimming at V came to 5 bases and at J to 4 bases, leaving 5 bases not matched to a gene. CDR3 bases: TGTGCCTGGGGGGGACAGGGACTCTATGGCTACACCTTC. Translation: CAWGGQGLYGYTF.

The gene calls are TRBV28 and TRBJ2-2; 11 bases are shared with TRBD2. The germline V gene has CDR1 MDHEN and CDR2 SYDVKM. The CDR3 consists of 19 residues. Losses at the gene ends were 0 bases for V and 0 bases for J; bases not matched to a gene: 6. The CDR3 DNA sequence: TGTGCCAGCAGTTTATGGATAGAGACTAGCGGGGCGAACACCGGGGAGCTGTTTTTT. It encodes CASSLWIETSGANTGELFF.

The chain couples TRBV6-1 to TRBJ2-6; tentatively, D is TRBD2 (6 bases). The V gene's germline CDR1 is MNHNS and CDR2 SASEGT. Trimming cost V 2 bases and J 3 bases, with 8 bases left between them. The CDR3 runs to 15 residues. CDR3 loop: CASSEMGGGANVLTF. CDR3 coding DNA: TGTGCCAGCAGTGAAATGGGGGGTGGGGCCAACGTCCTGACTTTC.

The V call is TRBV11-3, the J call TRBJ2-3; 14 positions agree with TRBD2. CDR1 and CDR2 (germline): SGHNT, YENEEA. V shed 6 bases, J shed 6 bases, and the junction held 8 bases outside the gene matches. This CDR3 spans 16 amino acids. The CDR3 protein is CASSATSGGAGDTQYF. The CDR3 coding sequence is TGTGCCAGCAGTGCGACTAGCGGGGGGGCCGGGGATACGCAGTATTTT.